This TCR beta chain derives from a study of blood T cell repertoires in COVID-19. Study overall: The United States, Italy and Spain provided the acute and convalescent COVID-19 samples. Nucleic acid was either cDNA or gDNA, and it came from T cells, B-cell-depleted T cells, or PBMCs.

Under the authors' procedure: For nucleated cells, counts were estimated from reference gene primer amplification. Here immunoSEQ multiplex PCR was the method, and the copy in TCRdb shows in-frame clones only, minus some. The V and J calls and clone size were taken over from that table, and D and trimming were inferred from the DNA. This sample carries around 400,000 clones, over 75% of them seen once, and the ten largest clones take 2.3%. Seattle cases were enrolled at active infection and followed longitudinally. The CDR3 consists of 12 residues. Germline assignment: CDR1 SGDLS and CDR2 YYNGEE. V was trimmed by 4 bases and J by 6 bases, leaving 8 bases between them.

The origin of this receptor is a woman in her fifties or sixties with COVID-19, enrolled during active disease. J is TRBJ1-5 and V is TRBV9; D is unresolved. Sequencing was carried out using peripheral blood. The DNA for the CDR3 is TGTGCCAGCAGCCCTAGGTGTCAGCCCCAGCATTTT. This encodes CASSPRCQPQHF.